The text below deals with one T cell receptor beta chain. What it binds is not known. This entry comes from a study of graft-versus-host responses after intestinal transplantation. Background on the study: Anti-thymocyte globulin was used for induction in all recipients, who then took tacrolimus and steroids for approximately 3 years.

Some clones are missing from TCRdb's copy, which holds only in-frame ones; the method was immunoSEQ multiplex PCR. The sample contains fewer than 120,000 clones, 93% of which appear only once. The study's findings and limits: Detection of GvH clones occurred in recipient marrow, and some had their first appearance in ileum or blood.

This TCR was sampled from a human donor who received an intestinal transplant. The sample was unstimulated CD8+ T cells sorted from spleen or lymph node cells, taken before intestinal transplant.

CDR3 amino acids: CAWNQGQGYQETQYF. The CDR3 DNA is TGTGCCTGGAATCAGGGGCAGGGGTACCAAGAGACCCAGTACTTC. This sequence joins TRBV30 and TRBJ2-5; a weak D match, TRBD1 (6 bases). Germline assignment: CDR1 GTSNPN and CDR2 SVGIG (reference sequence). V was clipped by 4 bases and J by 0 bases, with 15 bases between them. The CDR3 length is 15 residues.